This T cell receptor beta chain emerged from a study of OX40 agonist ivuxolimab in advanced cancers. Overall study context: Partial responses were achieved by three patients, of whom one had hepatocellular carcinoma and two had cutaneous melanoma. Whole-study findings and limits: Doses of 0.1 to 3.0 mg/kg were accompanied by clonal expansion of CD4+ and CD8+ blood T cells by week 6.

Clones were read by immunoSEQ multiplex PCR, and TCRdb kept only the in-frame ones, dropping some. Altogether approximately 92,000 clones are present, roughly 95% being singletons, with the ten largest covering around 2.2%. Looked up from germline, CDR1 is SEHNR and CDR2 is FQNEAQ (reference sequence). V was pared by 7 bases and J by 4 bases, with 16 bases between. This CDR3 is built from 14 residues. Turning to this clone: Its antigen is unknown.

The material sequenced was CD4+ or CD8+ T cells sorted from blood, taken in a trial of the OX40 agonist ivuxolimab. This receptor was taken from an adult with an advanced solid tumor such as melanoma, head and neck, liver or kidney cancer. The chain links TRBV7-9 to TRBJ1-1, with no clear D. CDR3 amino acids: CASNTGSPSTEAFF. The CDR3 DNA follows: TGTGCCAGCAACACGGGGAGTCCGTCCACTGAAGCTTTCTTT.